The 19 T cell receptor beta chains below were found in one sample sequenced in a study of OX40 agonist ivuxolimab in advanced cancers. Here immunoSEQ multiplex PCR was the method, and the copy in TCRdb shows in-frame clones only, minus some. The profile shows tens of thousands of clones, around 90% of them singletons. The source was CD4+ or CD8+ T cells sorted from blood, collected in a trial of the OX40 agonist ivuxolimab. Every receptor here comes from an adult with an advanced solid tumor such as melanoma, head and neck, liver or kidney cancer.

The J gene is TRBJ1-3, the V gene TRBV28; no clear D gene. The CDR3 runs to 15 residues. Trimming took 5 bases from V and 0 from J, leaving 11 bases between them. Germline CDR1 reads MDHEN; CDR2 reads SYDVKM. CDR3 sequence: CASSPTILSGNTIYF. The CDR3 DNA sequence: TGTGCCAGCAGTCCGACCATCCTCTCTGGAAACACCATATATTTT.

CDR3 coding DNA: TGTGCCAGCAGTGAACTGGGGGCGTATGGCTACACCTTC. Translated, it gives CASSELGAYGYTF. This chain uses TRBV6-1 with TRBJ1-2; a weak D match, TRBD1 (6 bases). The V end lost 2 bases, the J end lost 5 bases, and 9 bases lay between the germline ends. Per germline, CDR1 MNHNS and CDR2 SASEGT. This CDR3 contains 13 residues.

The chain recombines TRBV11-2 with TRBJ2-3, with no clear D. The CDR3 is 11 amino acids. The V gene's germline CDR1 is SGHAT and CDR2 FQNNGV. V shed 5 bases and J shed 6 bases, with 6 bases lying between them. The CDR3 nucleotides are TGTGCCAGCAGCGCTATGGATACGCAGTATTTT. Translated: CASSAMDTQYF.

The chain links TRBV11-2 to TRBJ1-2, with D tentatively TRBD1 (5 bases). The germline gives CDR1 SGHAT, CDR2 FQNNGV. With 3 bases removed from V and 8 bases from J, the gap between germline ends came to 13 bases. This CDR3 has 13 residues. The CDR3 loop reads CASSFGGTTGYTF. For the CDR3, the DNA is TGTGCCAGCAGCTTTGGTGGGACGACCGGCTACACCTTC.

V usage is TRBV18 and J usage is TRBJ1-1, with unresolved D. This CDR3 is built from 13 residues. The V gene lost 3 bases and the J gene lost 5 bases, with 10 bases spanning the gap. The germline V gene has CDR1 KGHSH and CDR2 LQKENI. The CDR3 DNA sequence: TGTGCCAGCTCACCGCTGGCAAGTACTGAAGCTTTCTTT. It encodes CASSPLASTEAFF. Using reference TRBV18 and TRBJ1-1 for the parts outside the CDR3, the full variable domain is NAGVMQNPRHLVRRRGQEARLRCSPMKGHSHVYWYRQLPEEGLKFMVYLQKENIIDESGMPKERFSAEFPKEGPSILRIQQVVRGDSAAYFCASSPLASTEAFFGQGTRLTVV.

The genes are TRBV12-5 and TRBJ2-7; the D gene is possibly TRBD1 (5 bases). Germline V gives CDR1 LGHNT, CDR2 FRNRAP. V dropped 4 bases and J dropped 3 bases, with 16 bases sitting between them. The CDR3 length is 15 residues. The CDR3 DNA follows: TGTGCTAGTGGTTGGTCGGGCACAAGGGGCTACGAGCAGTACTTC. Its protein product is CASGWSGTRGYEQYF.

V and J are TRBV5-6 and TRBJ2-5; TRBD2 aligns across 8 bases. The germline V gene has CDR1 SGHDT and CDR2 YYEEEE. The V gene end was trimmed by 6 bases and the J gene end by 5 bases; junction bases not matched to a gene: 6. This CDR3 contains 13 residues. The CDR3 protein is CASTTGTRETQYF. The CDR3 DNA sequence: TGTGCCAGCACGACCGGGACTAGGGAGACCCAGTACTTC.

In DNA, the CDR3 is TGTGCCAGCAGTTACGAGGGCAGGGGAAAGACCCAGTACTTC. As protein: CASSYEGRGKTQYF. The rearrangement links TRBV6-5 to TRBJ2-5, with a possible D match to TRBD1 (6 bases). The CDR3 spans 14 residues. Trimming shortened V by 2 bases and J by 6 bases, and 13 bases separated the two germline ends. Germline loops: CDR1 MNHEY, CDR2 SVGAGI.

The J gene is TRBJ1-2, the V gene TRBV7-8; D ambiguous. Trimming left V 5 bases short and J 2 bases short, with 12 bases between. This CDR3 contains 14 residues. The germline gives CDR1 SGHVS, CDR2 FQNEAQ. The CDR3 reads CASSPIDGNYGYTF. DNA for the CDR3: TGTGCCAGCAGCCCAATCGACGGGAACTATGGCTACACCTTC.

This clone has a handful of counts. The CDR3 DNA reads TGTGCCAGCAGCTTAGAGACATGGTACGAGCAGTACTTC. Protein product: CASSLETWYEQYF. The chain is built from TRBV7-8 and TRBJ2-7; D remains unclear. The CDR3 totals 13 residues. V was shortened by 1 base and J by 4 bases, with 8 bases between the two germline ends. CDR1 and CDR2 from the germline V gene are SGHVS and FQNEAQ.

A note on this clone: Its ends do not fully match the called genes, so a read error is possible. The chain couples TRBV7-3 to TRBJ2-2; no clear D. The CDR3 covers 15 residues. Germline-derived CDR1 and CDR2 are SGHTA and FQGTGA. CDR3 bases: TGTGCCAGCAGTTTAAAGGGATCGAACACCGGGGAGCTGTTTTTT. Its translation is CASSLKGSNTGELFF.

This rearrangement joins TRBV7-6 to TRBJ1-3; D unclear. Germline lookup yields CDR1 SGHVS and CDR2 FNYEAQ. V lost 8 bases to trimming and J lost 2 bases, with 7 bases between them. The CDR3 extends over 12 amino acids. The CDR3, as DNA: TGTGCCAGCCGCTCGCCTGGAAACACCATATATTTT. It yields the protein CASRSPGNTIYF.

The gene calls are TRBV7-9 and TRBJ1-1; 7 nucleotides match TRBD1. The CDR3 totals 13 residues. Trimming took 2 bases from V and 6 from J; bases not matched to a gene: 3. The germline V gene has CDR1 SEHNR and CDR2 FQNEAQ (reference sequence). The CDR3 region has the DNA TGTGCCAGCAGCTTAACCGGGACAGCTGAAGCTTTCTTT. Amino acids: CASSLTGTAEAFF.

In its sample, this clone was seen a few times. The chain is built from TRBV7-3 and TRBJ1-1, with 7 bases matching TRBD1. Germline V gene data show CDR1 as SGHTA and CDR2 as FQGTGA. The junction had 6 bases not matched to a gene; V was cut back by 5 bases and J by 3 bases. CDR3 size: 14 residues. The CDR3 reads CASSPTGRDTEAFF. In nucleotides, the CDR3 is TGTGCCAGCAGCCCGACAGGGAGGGACACTGAAGCTTTCTTT.

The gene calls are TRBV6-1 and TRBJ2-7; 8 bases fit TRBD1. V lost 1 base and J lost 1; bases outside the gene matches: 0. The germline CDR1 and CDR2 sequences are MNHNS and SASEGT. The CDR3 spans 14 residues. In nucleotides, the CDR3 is TGTGCCAGCAGTGAAGGACAGGGGTCCTACGAGCAGTACTTC. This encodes CASSEGQGSYEQYF.

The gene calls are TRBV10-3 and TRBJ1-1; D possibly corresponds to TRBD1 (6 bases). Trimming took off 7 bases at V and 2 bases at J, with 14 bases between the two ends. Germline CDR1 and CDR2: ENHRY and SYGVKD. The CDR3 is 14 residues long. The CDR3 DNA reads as TGTGCCATCACCGCGAGGGGGAAAAACACTGAAGCTTTCTTT. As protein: CAITARGKNTEAFF.

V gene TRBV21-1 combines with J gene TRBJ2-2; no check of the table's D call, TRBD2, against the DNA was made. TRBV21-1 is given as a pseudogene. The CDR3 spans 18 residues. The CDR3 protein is CASSGRRTSGSGTGELFF. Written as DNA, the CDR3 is TGTGCCAGCAGCGGTCGTCGGACTAGCGGGAGTGGAACCGGGGAGCTGTTTTTT.

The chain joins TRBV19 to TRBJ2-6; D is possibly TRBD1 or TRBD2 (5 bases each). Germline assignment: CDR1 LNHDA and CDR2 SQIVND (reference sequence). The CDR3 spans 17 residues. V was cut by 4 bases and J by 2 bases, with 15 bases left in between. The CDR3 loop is CASSTGAVGAGANVLTF. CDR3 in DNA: TGTGCCAGTAGTACCGGGGCCGTGGGGGCTGGGGCCAACGTCCTGACTTTC.

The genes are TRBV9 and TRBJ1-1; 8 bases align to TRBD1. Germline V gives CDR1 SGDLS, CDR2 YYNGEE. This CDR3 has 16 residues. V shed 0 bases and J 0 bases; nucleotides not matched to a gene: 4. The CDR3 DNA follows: TGTGCCAGCAGCGTAGGGACAGGGTTTATGAACACTGAAGCTTTCTTT. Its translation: CASSVGTGFMNTEAFF.